Listed below are T cell receptor beta chains from one sample, sequenced in a study of OX40 agonist ivuxolimab in advanced cancers. Clones were sequenced by immunoSEQ multiplex PCR, and TCRdb holds only the in-frame ones, with some missing. Of 60,000 to 65,000 clones in the sample, about 82% were seen once. The sequencing used CD4+ or CD8+ T cells sorted from blood, collected in a trial of the OX40 agonist ivuxolimab. These receptors all come from an adult with an advanced solid tumor such as melanoma, head and neck, liver or kidney cancer. CDR3s include the opening cysteine and the closing phenylalanine or tryptophan. The D gene is left open where the match is weak. Size values are once, few and many counts, or a class for expanded clones, and some rows have none.

-	TRBV6-1	-	TRBJ1-3	TGTGCCACCCTTAGGGGAGGAAACACCATATATTTT	CATLRGGNTIYF
-	TRBV2	-	TRBJ2-1	TGTGCCAGCAAAGACAGCTACAATGAGCAGTTCTTC	CASKDSYNEQFF
-	TRBV4-1	TRBD2	TRBJ2-1	TGCGCCAGTCGTGCTACTTTAGCGGGAGGGGGTGAGCAGTTCTTC	CASRATLAGGGEQFF
-	TRBV5-4	TRBD1	TRBJ1-3	TGTGCCAGCAGCTCCTCTCAGGGGGCTGGAAACACCATATATTTT	CASSSSQGAGNTIYF
-	TRBV27	-	TRBJ2-1	TGTGCCAGCAGTTTGATGGGGGCTAGGAATGAGCAGTTCTTC	CASSLMGARNEQFF
-	TRBV6-5	-	TRBJ1-3	TGTGCCAGCAGTAGAGGGGGTCTAGGAAACACCATATATTTT	CASSRGGLGNTIYF
-	TRBV4-2	-	TRBJ1-2	TGTGCCAGCAGCCAAGACCTCTGGGCGGATGGCTACACCTTC	CASSQDLWADGYTF
-	TRBV7-8	-	TRBJ2-7	TGTGCCAGCAGCCCGGCCCTAACGGGCGAGCAGTACTTC	CASSPALTGEQYF
many	TRBV7-3	TRBD2	TRBJ2-1	TGTGCCAGCAGCTTAGGTCTAGCGGGAAACAATGAGCAGTTCTTC	CASSLGLAGNNEQFF
once	TRBV5-6	-	TRBJ2-3	TGTGCAAGCAGTCGGGGGAGCGCAGATACGCAGTATTTT	CASSRGSADTQYF
-	TRBV2	-	TRBJ2-7	TGTGCCAGCAGCGTCCCGGTTTCCTACGAGCAGTACTTC	CASSVPVSYEQYF
-	TRBV11-2	-	TRBJ2-1	TGTGCCAGCAGCTTAATCCGTAGATACAATGAGCAGTTCTTC	CASSLIRRYNEQFF
once	TRBV2	-	TRBJ2-1	TGTGCCAGCAGTGAAGGACCGAGCTCCTACAATGAGCAGTTCTTC	CASSEGPSSYNEQFF
-	TRBV30	-	TRBJ1-4	TGTGCCTGTACGGATGAAAAACTGTTTTTT	CACTDEKLFF
-	TRBV10-3	TRBD1	TRBJ2-1	TGTGCCATCAGTGATTTGGACAGGGACTCCTACAATGAGCAGTTCTTC	CAISDLDRDSYNEQFF
-	TRBV27	TRBD1	TRBJ1-3	TGTGCCAGCAGTCCCAGGGGGCCAGTTTACCTTTTCTCTGGAAACACCATATATTTT	CASSPRGPVYLFSGNTIYF
-	TRBV14	-	TRBJ2-3	TGTGCCAGCAGCCAAGCGGAGGGGACAAGGCAGTATTTT	CASSQAEGTRQYF
-	TRBV19	TRBD2	TRBJ2-1	TGTGCCAGTACCGAGCGGGAGAATGAGCAGTTCTTC	CASTERENEQFF
few	TRBV7-9	-	TRBJ2-4	TGTGCCAGCAGCTTAAGGGGGGCGCGAGGCATTCAGTACTTC	CASSLRGARGIQYF
-	TRBV6-5	-	TRBJ1-2	TGTGCCAGCAGTTACGGCTATGGCTACACCTTC	CASSYGYGYTF
few	TRBV2	TRBD2	TRBJ2-3	TGTGCCAGCAGTCCCTACGGGCTAGCGGGCACAGATACGCAGTATTTT	CASSPYGLAGTDTQYF
-	TRBV5-1	TRBD1	TRBJ1-6	TGCGCCAGCAGGGCCGGACAGGGGTATTCACCCCTCCACTTT	CASRAGQGYSPLHF
few	TRBV18	-	TRBJ2-2	TGTGCCAGCTCACCGCGGACACAAAACACCGGGGAGCTGTTTTTT	CASSPRTQNTGELFF
-	TRBV7-9	-	TRBJ2-1	TGTGCCAGCAGCCCCGGACCAATTTACAATGAGCAGTTCTTC	CASSPGPIYNEQFF